This T cell receptor (beta chain) was captured in a study of T-cell memory formation after mild COVID-19. Study details: Largely donor-specific TCR clusters were found.

This clonotype occurred a few times. Its specificity is unknown. Germline CDR1 is MRHNA and CDR2 is SNTAGT. The CDR3 contains 14 residues. Between the trimmed V and J ends, which lost 6 bases and 6 bases, there was a span of 14 bases. Findings of the study overall: Clones that contracted from day 15 to 85 were balanced CD4/CD8, while later expanders leaned CD4+. Contracting CD8+ clones were enriched in EMRA, CD4+ mainly in CM and EM.

Employing constant-segment primers, 5'RACE generated TCR alpha and TCR beta cDNA libraries bearing sample barcodes and UMIs. A single record per CDR3 protein comes from TCRdb applying MiXCR to the 5' RACE reads. The data contain some 310,000 distinct CDR3 sequences, 20% to 25% of them seen just once; the ten biggest clones take up about 21%. The V call is TRBV6-4, the J call TRBJ2-2, with D perhaps matching TRBD1 (6 bases). The sample consisted of PBMCs or a T cell subset sorted from them (not recorded which). This receptor was obtained from a man aged 18 to 35 who had mild COVID-19 (a few samples of this study predate the infection). Cell type and time point are not known. In nucleotides, the CDR3 is TGTGCCAGCAGCGCACATACAGGGTCCGGGGAGCTGTTTTTT. It encodes CASSAHTGSGELFF.